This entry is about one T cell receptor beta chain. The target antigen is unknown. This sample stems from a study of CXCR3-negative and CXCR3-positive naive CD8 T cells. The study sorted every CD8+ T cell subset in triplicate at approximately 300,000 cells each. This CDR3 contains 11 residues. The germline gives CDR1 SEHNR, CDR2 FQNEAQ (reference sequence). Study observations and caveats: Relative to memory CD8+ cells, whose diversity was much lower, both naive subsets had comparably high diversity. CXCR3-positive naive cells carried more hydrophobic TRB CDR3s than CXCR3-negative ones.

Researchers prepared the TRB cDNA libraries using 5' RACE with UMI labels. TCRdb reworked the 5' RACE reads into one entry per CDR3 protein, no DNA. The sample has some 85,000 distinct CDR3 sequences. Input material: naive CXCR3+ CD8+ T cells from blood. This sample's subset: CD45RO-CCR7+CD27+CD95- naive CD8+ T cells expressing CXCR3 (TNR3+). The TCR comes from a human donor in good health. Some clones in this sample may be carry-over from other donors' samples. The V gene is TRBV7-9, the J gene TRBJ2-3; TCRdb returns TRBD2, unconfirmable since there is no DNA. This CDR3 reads CASGTSDTQYF. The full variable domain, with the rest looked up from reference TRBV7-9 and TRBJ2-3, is DTGVSQNPRHKITKRGQNVTFRCDPISEHNRLYWYRQTLGQGPEFLTYFQNEAQLEKSRLLSDRFSAERPKGSFSTLEIQRTEQGDSAMYLCASGTSDTQYFGPGTRLTVL.